These T cell receptor beta chains were read from a single sample in a study of Ad26.COV2.S vaccination and SARS-CoV-2 variants. Repertoires were generated with immunoSEQ multiplex PCR, while TCRdb's copy carries only in-frame clones and drops some. The repertoire holds hundreds of thousands of clones, with 80% to 90% as singletons. The sequences come from peripheral blood, collected in a trial of Ad26.COV2.S vaccine versus placebo. All receptors come from a person aged 18-60 years who received the Ad26.COV2.S COVID-19 vaccine or a placebo. Each CDR3 is given with its conserved first and last residue. D genes are given only for firm matches. Size values are once, few and many counts, or a class for expanded clones, and some rows have none.

>TRBJ2-1|TRBD2|TRBV10-2|few
CASSNLRLAGGLEQFF
TGCGCCAGCAGTAATTTAAGACTAGCGGGAGGCCTTGAGCAGTTCTTC
>TRBJ1-1|NA|TRBV7-6|NA
CASSPRQRSEAFF
TGTGCCAGCAGCCCGAGACAGCGGTCTGAAGCTTTCTTT
>TRBJ2-7|NA|TRBV28|NA
CATTSPTIHGNEQYF
TGTGCCACCACAAGCCCGACAATTCATGGCAACGAGCAGTACTTC
>TRBJ1-1|NA|TRBV18|medium-sized
CASSPPNRVKTEAFF
TGTGCCAGCTCACCACCGAACAGGGTAAAAACTGAAGCTTTCTTT
>TRBJ1-5|TRBD1|TRBV19|NA
CASSRDRGLPGGQPQHF
TGTGCCAGTAGCCGGGACAGGGGATTGCCGGGAGGTCAGCCCCAGCATTTT
>TRBJ1-2|NA|TRBV7-9|NA
CASSLYRNRSYGYTF
TGTGCCAGCAGCTTATATCGGAACAGATCCTATGGCTACACCTTC
>TRBJ1-5|TRBD1|TRBV11-2|once
CASSQDRQGPQHF
TGTGCCAGCAGCCAGGACAGGCAGGGGCCCCAGCATTTT
>TRBJ1-2|TRBD1|TRBV5-1|once
CASSLNSGTGLYGYTF
TGCGCCAGCAGCTTGAACTCCGGGACAGGACTCTATGGCTACACCTTC
>TRBJ2-4|NA|TRBV3-1/TRBV3-2|NA
CASSQGQILNIQYF
TGTGCCAGCAGCCAAGGACAGATACTGAACATTCAGTACTTC
>TRBJ2-2|TRBD1|TRBV11-3|NA
CASSLGQPTGELFF
TGTGCCAGCAGCCTGGGACAGCCCACCGGGGAGCTGTTTTTT
>TRBJ1-5|NA|TRBV2|NA
CASSDSVDYSNQPQHF
TGTGCCAGCAGTGATAGCGTAGACTATAGCAATCAGCCCCAGCATTTT
>TRBJ1-1|NA|TRBV5-1|NA
CASSSDGPRRAFF
TGCGCCAGCAGCTCGGATGGGCCACGTCGAGCTTTCTTT
>TRBJ1-1|NA|TRBV29-1|once
CSCKRAGGNTEAFF
TGCAGCTGCAAAAGGGCGGGAGGGAACACTGAAGCTTTCTTT
>TRBJ2-7|TRBD2|TRBV7-2|NA
CASSSTSLSYEQYF
TGTGCCAGCAGCTCGACTAGCCTATCCTACGAGCAGTACTTC
>TRBJ2-1|NA|TRBV18|NA
CASSPPSKGNEQFF
TGTGCCAGCTCACCACCCTCCAAGGGCAATGAGCAGTTCTTC